What follows is one T cell receptor (beta chain) and its context. This specimen comes from a study of blood T cell repertoires in COVID-19. Looking at the study overall: Collection of acute and convalescent COVID-19 samples took place in the United States, Italy and Spain. Nucleic acid was either cDNA or gDNA, and it came from T cells, B-cell-depleted T cells, or PBMCs.

Original methodology: Reference gene primer amplification gave nucleated cell count estimates. Using immunoSEQ multiplex PCR, the repertoire was profiled, and TCRdb retains in-frame clones only, with some absent. The V and J calls and clone size were taken over from that table, and D and trimming were inferred from the DNA. The repertoire holds about 120,000 clones, approximately 90% seen once, with around 30% in the top ten. This sequence originates from a man aged 70 or older with active or convalescent COVID-19. Sequencing was performed on peripheral blood.

The CDR3 spells CASSYLREAHEQYF. The CDR3 DNA sequence: TGTGCCAGCAGTTATTTGCGGGAGGCCCACGAGCAGTACTTC. The chain joins TRBV6-5 to TRBJ2-7, with 8 bases that match TRBD2. Germline CDR1 is MNHEY and CDR2 is SVGAGI. V gave up 3 bases and J gave up 5 bases; unmatched junction bases: 6. The CDR3 covers 14 residues.